These T cell receptor beta chains were read from a single sample in a study of T-cell memory formation after mild COVID-19. TCRdb redid the calling of the 5' RACE reads with MiXCR, one entry per CDR3 protein. The sample yields about 110,000 distinct CDR3 sequences, roughly 20% seen once. The source material was PBMCs or a T cell subset sorted from them (not recorded which). Receptors were obtained from a man in his late teens or twenties who had mild COVID-19 (a few samples of this study predate the infection). Cell type and time point are not known. Each CDR3 is given with its conserved first and last residue. Fields, in order: D gene, clone size, J gene, V gene, CDR3 protein, CDR3 DNA. The D gene is left open where the match is weak. Not all rows give a size; the values are once, few, many and, for expanded clones, a class.

D: .; size: many; J: TRBJ2-2; V: TRBV12-3/TRBV12-4; CDR3: CASSPQGQELFF; DNA: TGTGCCAGCAGCCCACAGGGTCAGGAGCTGTTTTTT
D: .; size: .; J: TRBJ1-2; V: TRBV4-3; CDR3: CASSHLLEAGPGHPRNNYGYTF; DNA: TGCGCCAGCAGCCATCTCTTGGAGGCAGGCCCCGGTCACCCGCGAAATAACTATGGCTACACCTTC
D: TRBD1; size: .; J: TRBJ2-7; V: TRBV12-3/TRBV12-4; CDR3: CASSLDLGQGGSYEQYF; DNA: TGTGCCAGCAGTTTGGATCTGGGACAGGGGGGGTCCTACGAGCAGTACTTC
D: .; size: .; J: TRBJ2-1; V: TRBV7-8; CDR3: CASSPGENEQFF; DNA: TGTGCCAGCAGTCCAGGGGAAAATGAGCAGTTCTTC
D: .; size: .; J: TRBJ2-3; V: TRBV29-1; CDR3: CSVLRDTQYF; DNA: TGCAGCGTGCTCAGGGATACGCAGTATTTT
D: TRBD1; size: .; J: TRBJ2-3; V: TRBV12-3/TRBV12-4; CDR3: CASSSDRGPQYF; DNA: TGTGCCAGCAGTTCCGACAGGGGGCCGCAGTATTTT
D: .; size: few; J: TRBJ2-3; V: TRBV11-2; CDR3: CASSKDGDTDTQYF; DNA: TGTGCCAGCAGCAAAGACGGAGACACAGATACGCAGTATTTT
D: .; size: many; J: TRBJ2-5; V: TRBV7-2; CDR3: CASSLGGGPQETQYF; DNA: TGTGCCAGCAGCTTAGGTGGGGGGCCCCAAGAGACCCAGTACTTC
D: .; size: .; J: TRBJ2-7; V: TRBV18; CDR3: CASSEGRRSSYEQYF; DNA: TGTGCCAGCTCAGAGGGACGTCGAAGCTCCTACGAGCAGTACTTC
D: TRBD2; size: few; J: TRBJ2-3; V: TRBV3-1; CDR3: CASSQGSGTSGLSVYTQYF; DNA: TGTGCCAGCAGCCAAGGAAGCGGGACTAGCGGATTGTCCGTTTATACGCAGTATTTT
D: .; size: .; J: TRBJ2-3; V: TRBV7-9; CDR3: CASSLVGKTTDTQYF; DNA: TGTGCCAGCAGCTTAGTAGGTAAAACCACAGATACGCAGTATTTT
D: TRBD1; size: .; J: TRBJ2-5; V: TRBV9; CDR3: CASSGGTGGPPETQYF; DNA: TGTGCCAGCAGCGGCGGGACAGGGGGACCCCCGGAGACCCAGTACTTC
D: TRBD1; size: few; J: TRBJ2-3; V: TRBV28; CDR3: CASRNDRASTDTQYF; DNA: TGTGCCAGCAGGAATGACAGGGCCAGCACAGATACGCAGTATTTT
D: .; size: .; J: TRBJ1-2; V: TRBV12-3/TRBV12-4; CDR3: CASSLDSIYGYTF; DNA: TGTGCCAGCAGTTTAGACAGCATCTATGGCTACACCTTC
D: .; size: few; J: TRBJ2-5; V: TRBV6-2/TRBV6-3; CDR3: CASRHTGSQETQYF; DNA: TGTGCCAGCAGGCATACAGGGAGTCAAGAGACCCAGTACTTC
D: .; size: .; J: TRBJ1-1; V: TRBV7-9; CDR3: CASSPLPGVGQPEAFF; DNA: TGTGCCAGCAGCCCCCTCCCCGGCGTCGGACAGCCCGAAGCTTTCTTT
D: TRBD1; size: few; J: TRBJ2-7; V: TRBV7-8; CDR3: CASSPRTGIPYEQYF; DNA: TGTGCCAGCAGTCCCCGGACAGGGATTCCCTACGAGCAGTACTTC
D: .; size: few; J: TRBJ2-3; V: TRBV28; CDR3: CASSYSGDTQYF; DNA: TGTGCCAGCAGTTACAGCGGAGATACGCAGTATTTT
D: .; size: .; J: TRBJ2-3; V: TRBV2; CDR3: CAGVGGTRRTQYF; DNA: TGTGCCGGAGTGGGGGGAACCAGACGTACGCAGTATTTT
D: TRBD1; size: many; J: TRBJ2-1; V: TRBV6-4; CDR3: CASSPTGDYNEQFF; DNA: TGTGCCAGCAGTCCCACAGGGGATTACAATGAGCAGTTCTTC
D: TRBD2; size: .; J: TRBJ2-3; V: TRBV29-1; CDR3: CSVVLAGGGDTQYF; DNA: TGCAGCGTTGTCCTTGCGGGGGGCGGGGATACGCAGTATTTT
D: .; size: few; J: TRBJ1-6; V: TRBV25-1; CDR3: CASSERSGLTPLHF; DNA: TGTGCCAGCAGTGAGCGCTCGGGTTTGACACCCCTCCACTTT
D: TRBD1; size: .; J: TRBJ1-6; V: TRBV12-3/TRBV12-4; CDR3: CASSSTDRGHNSPLHF; DNA: TGTGCCAGCAGTTCCACGGACAGGGGGCATAATTCACCCCTCCACTTT
D: .; size: .; J: TRBJ2-1; V: TRBV14; CDR3: CASSRGQGAPWGYNEQFF; DNA: TGTGCCAGCAGCCGAGGGCAGGGAGCCCCCTGGGGCTACAATGAGCAGTTCTTC
D: TRBD2; size: few; J: TRBJ2-3; V: TRBV7-9; CDR3: CASSRTSGLTDTQYF; DNA: TGTGCCAGCAGCCGGACTAGCGGGCTCACAGATACGCAGTATTTT
D: .; size: .; J: TRBJ1-1; V: TRBV19; CDR3: CASSIDKSWTEAFF; DNA: TGTGCCAGTAGTATAGATAAGTCGTGGACTGAAGCTTTCTTT